Described below is a single T cell receptor (beta chain) sequence and its context. The data belong to a study of cytomegalovirus exposure and HLA in healthy donors. V was shortened by 0 bases and J by 10 bases, with 12 bases between the two germline ends. This CDR3 contains 13 residues. Germline values: CDR1 LNHDA, CDR2 SQIVND (reference sequence). The study ran its PCR with 60 Vbeta and 13 Jbeta primers. Libraries were prepared by immunoSEQ multiplex PCR; TCRdb keeps only in-frame clonotypes and omits some of them. The sample holds roughly 190,000 clones, 80% seen once. This sequence was found in a woman aged 40-49 years in good health and CMV-seronegative. Sequencing input: PBMCs. This rearrangement joins TRBV19 to TRBJ1-1; the D is unclear. The CDR3 DNA sequence: TGTGCCAGTAGTATAGATTCCCGTGCTAGAGCTTTCTTT. This encodes CASSIDSRARAFF.